This note documents a single TCR beta chain sequence. Per the original data handling: The authors estimated nucleated cell counts from reference gene primer amplification. TCRdb keeps only in-frame clones here, not all; method: immunoSEQ multiplex PCR. From that table come the V and J calls and clone size; the DNA was used to work out D and trimming. Of 60,000 to 75,000 clones in the sample, around 84% were seen once. Germline values: CDR1 ENHRY, CDR2 SYGVKD. V shed 10 bases and J shed 2 bases, with 18 bases lying between them. The CDR3 covers 15 residues. The data belong to a study of blood T cell repertoires in COVID-19. Study details: Spain, Italy and the United States supplied samples that represented acute and convalescent COVID-19. PBMCs, B-cell-depleted T cells, or T cells were the source of the cDNA or gDNA that made up the material.

Sequenced sample: peripheral blood. The TCR originated in a human donor in a cohort sampled during active COVID-19. This chain uses TRBV10-3 with TRBJ2-1; tentatively, D is TRBD1 (5 bases). CDR3 residues: CATMGPGEPYNEQFF. CDR3 sequence (DNA): TGTGCCACCATGGGGCCAGGAGAGCCCTACAATGAGCAGTTCTTC.